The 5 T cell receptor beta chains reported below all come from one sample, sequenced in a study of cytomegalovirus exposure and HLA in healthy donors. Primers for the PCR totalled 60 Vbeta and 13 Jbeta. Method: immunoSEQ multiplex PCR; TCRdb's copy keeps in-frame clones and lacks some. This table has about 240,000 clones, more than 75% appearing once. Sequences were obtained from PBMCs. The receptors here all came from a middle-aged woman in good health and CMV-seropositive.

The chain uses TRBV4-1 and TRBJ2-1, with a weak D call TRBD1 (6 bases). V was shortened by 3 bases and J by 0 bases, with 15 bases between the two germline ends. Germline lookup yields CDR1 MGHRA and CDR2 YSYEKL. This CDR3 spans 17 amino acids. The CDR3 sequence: CASSQLPTGSSYNEQFF. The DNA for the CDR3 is TGCGCCAGCAGCCAGTTACCTACAGGGAGCTCCTACAATGAGCAGTTCTTC.

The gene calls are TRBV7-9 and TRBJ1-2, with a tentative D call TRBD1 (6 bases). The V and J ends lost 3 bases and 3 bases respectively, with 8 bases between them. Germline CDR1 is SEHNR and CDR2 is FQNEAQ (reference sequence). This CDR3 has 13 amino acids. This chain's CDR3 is CASSFRQDYGYTF. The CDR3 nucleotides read TGTGCCAGCAGCTTCCGACAGGACTATGGCTACACCTTC.

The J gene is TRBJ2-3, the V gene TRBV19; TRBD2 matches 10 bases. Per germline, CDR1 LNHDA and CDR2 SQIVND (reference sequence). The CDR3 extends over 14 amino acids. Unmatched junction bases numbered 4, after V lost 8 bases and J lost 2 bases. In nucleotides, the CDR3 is TGTGCCAGTGGACTAGCGGCCTCCACAGATACGCAGTATTTT. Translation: CASGLAASTDTQYF.

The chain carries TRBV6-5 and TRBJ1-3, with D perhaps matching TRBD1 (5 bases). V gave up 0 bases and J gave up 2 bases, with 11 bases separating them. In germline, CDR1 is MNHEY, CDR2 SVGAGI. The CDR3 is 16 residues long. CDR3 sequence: CASSYSSGIAGNTIYF. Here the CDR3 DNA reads TGTGCCAGCAGTTACTCTTCAGGGATAGCTGGAAACACCATATATTTT.

CDR3 coding DNA: TGCAGCGTTTCCGGGATGAGGGATACCCCTAGCACAGATACGCAGTATTTT. Protein: CSVSGMRDTPSTDTQYF. The rearrangement joins TRBV29-1 to TRBJ2-3; D possibly corresponds to TRBD2 (5 bases). Germline V CDR1 and CDR2: SQVTM, ANQGSEA. V was trimmed by 5 bases and J by 0 bases, leaving 21 bases between them. This CDR3 region has 17 residues.